The 25 T cell receptor beta chains listed next were all sequenced from one sample in a study of blood T cell repertoires in COVID-19. The protocol was immunoSEQ multiplex PCR, while the TCRdb copy is restricted to in-frame clones and leaves out a portion. This table has approximately 100,000 clones, about 89% appearing once. The sequenced material came from peripheral blood. These receptors all stem from a man aged 45-65 years with acute or convalescent COVID-19.

Concerning this clone: The junction and the germline gene differ at one end; a read error may be behind it. The chain combines TRBV6-1 with TRBJ2-1; no definite D call. The CDR3 has 12 residues. Germline V gives CDR1 MNHNS, CDR2 SASEGT. This CDR3 reads CAGSDLHNEQFF. As DNA, the CDR3 is TGTGCCGGCAGTGACCTTCACAATGAGCAGTTCTTC.

This chain uses TRBV19 with TRBJ1-1; the D is unclear. This CDR3 region has 15 residues. CDR1 and CDR2 (germline): LNHDA, SQIVND (reference sequence). The ends were cut back, 8 bases at V and 5 bases at J, with 21 bases in the middle. CDR3 sequence reads: CASHRAPFQQTEAFF. As DNA, the CDR3 is TGTGCCAGTCACCGAGCCCCGTTCCAACAGACTGAAGCTTTCTTT.

CDR3 sequence: CASSLVAGWSDEQFF. The DNA of the CDR3 is TGTGCCAGCAGCTTGGTTGCTGGTTGGTCAGATGAGCAGTTCTTC. V is TRBV5-5 and J is TRBJ2-1, with D unclear. Germline V CDR1 and CDR2: SGHKS, YYEKEE (reference sequence). Trimming cost V 0 bases and J 8 bases, with 15 bases left between them. CDR3 length: 15 amino acids.

The chain combines TRBV6-5 with TRBJ1-3, with a possible D match to TRBD1 (5 bases). The germline V gene encodes CDR1 MNHEY and CDR2 SVGAGI. CDR3 length: 16 residues. Trimming pared 4 bases from V and 1 base from J, leaving 14 bases between. The CDR3 reads CASSSLPGGSGNTIYF. The CDR3 DNA sequence: TGTGCCAGCAGTTCTCTGCCGGGGGGTTCTGGAAACACCATATATTTT.

This sequence joins TRBV7-8 and TRBJ2-1; 8 bases line up with TRBD1. V dropped 1 base and J dropped 5; count of bases not matched to a gene: 16. Germline CDR1 reads SGHVS; CDR2 reads FQNEAQ. The length of the CDR3 is 19 residues. In DNA form, the CDR3 reads TGTGCCAGCAGCTTAGTTCGGGGTACCGGGACAGGTGATGACAATGAGCAGTTCTTC. As protein: CASSLVRGTGTGDDNEQFF.

Only one count was recorded for this clone. The chain carries TRBV6-5 and TRBJ2-3, with TRBD2 identical over 8 bases. CDR1 and CDR2 from the germline V gene are MNHEY and SVGAGI. The CDR3 totals 15 residues. The V gene end was trimmed by 8 bases and the J gene end by 4 bases; junction bases not matched to a gene: 11. The CDR3: CASPRPAGRADTQYF. The CDR3 nucleotides read TGTGCCAGCCCCAGACCTGCCGGGAGGGCAGATACGCAGTATTTT.

This rearrangement joins TRBV28 to TRBJ2-5; TRBD1 might be the D (6 bases). The V gene's germline CDR1 is MDHEN and CDR2 SYDVKM. The CDR3 runs 14 residues. The germline V and J ends were trimmed by 4 bases and 4 bases, with 13 bases remaining between them. CDR3 in DNA: TGTGCCAGCAGTTCCAGGGGTCCCGGAGAGACCCAGTACTTC. It translates to CASSSRGPGETQYF.

This chain links TRBV18 with TRBJ1-5; D is uncertain. Germline assignment: CDR1 KGHSH and CDR2 LQKENI. V was shortened by 2 bases and J by 0 bases, with 8 bases between the two germline ends. The CDR3 runs to 15 residues. This CDR3 is CASSPSQNSNQPQHF. The CDR3 nucleotides are TGTGCCAGCTCACCATCCCAAAATAGCAATCAGCCCCAGCATTTT.

J is TRBJ1-3 and V is TRBV2, with no clear D. Germline V gene data show CDR1 as SNHLY and CDR2 as FYNNEI. V was pared by 7 bases and J by 0 bases, with 13 bases between. This CDR3 comprises 15 residues. The chain's CDR3 is CASNVAADSGNTIYF. For the CDR3, the DNA is TGTGCCAGCAATGTGGCGGCTGACTCTGGAAACACCATATATTTT.

The chain is built from TRBV5-1 and TRBJ1-4; unclear D gene. Trimming removed 0 bases from V and 3 bases from J, with 6 bases in between. Germline assignment: CDR1 SGHRS and CDR2 YFSETQ. The CDR3 is 14 amino acids. CDR3 nucleotide sequence: TGCGCCAGCAGCTTGGCGTCAGCTAATGAAAAACTGTTTTTT. This codes for CASSLASANEKLFF.

The CDR3 DNA sequence: TGTGCCAGCAGCCGGGGGGAGGTCGACAATGAGCAGTTCTTC. Its translation: CASSRGEVDNEQFF. The chain carries TRBV7-9 and TRBJ2-1, with 7 bases lining up with TRBD2. The V gene end was trimmed by 5 bases and the J gene end by 5 bases; junction bases not matched to a gene: 6. Germline V gene lookup returns CDR1 SEHNR and CDR2 FQNEAQ (reference sequence). The CDR3 extends over 14 amino acids. Looking up the rest from reference TRBV7-9 and TRBJ2-1 gives the full variable domain: DTGVSQNPRHKITKRGQNVTFRCDPISEHNRLYWYRQTLGQGPEFLTYFQNEAQLEKSRLLSDRFSAERPKGSFSTLEIQRTEQGDSAMYLCASSRGEVDNEQFFGPGTRLTVL.

The chain joins TRBV11-2 to TRBJ2-1, with D perhaps TRBD2 (6 bases). The ends were cut back, 5 bases at V and 3 bases at J, with 17 bases in the middle. Germline CDR1 and CDR2: SGHAT and FQNNGV. CDR3 length: 16 residues. CDR3 coding DNA: TGTGCCAGCAGCCTTCGGGGGACTTCGGTCTACAATGAGCAGTTCTTC. The encoded protein is CASSLRGTSVYNEQFF.

J is TRBJ2-5 and V is TRBV10-1; unclear D gene. CDR3 length: 13 amino acids. Germline V gene data show CDR1 as WNHNN and CDR2 as SYGVQD (reference sequence). Trimming pared 2 bases from V and 2 bases from J, leaving 6 bases between. The CDR3 region has the DNA TGCGCCAGCAGTGAGCGGGTACAAGAGACCCAGTACTTC. Its protein is CASSERVQETQYF.

The CDR3: CASSLVGQEAFF. The CDR3 coding sequence is TGTGCCAGCAGCTTAGTTGGACAGGAAGCTTTCTTT. This chain uses TRBV7-8 with TRBJ1-1; TRBD1 might be the D (6 bases). CDR3 length equals 12 residues. Germline lookup yields CDR1 SGHVS and CDR2 FQNEAQ. V was pared by 1 base and J by 8 bases, with 8 bases between.

CDR3 coding DNA: TGCGCCAGCTCCCCCCGGGGGCGGGAGTCCTACAATGAGCAGTTCTTC. It encodes CASSPRGRESYNEQFF. This chain uses TRBV5-1 with TRBJ2-1, with D tentatively TRBD2 (7 bases). Germline lookup yields CDR1 SGHRS and CDR2 YFSETQ. The CDR3 contains 16 residues. The V gene lost 7 bases and the J gene lost 1 base, with 18 bases spanning the gap.

The V call is TRBV28, the J call TRBJ2-5, with TRBD2 matching over 7 bases. The germline CDR1 and CDR2 sequences are MDHEN and SYDVKM. Trimming cost V 11 bases and J 2 bases; bases outside gene matches: 17. The CDR3 is 16 amino acids. The CDR3 nucleotides read TGTGCCTGCTCTCCCCTGCGGGGGTCTATTCAAGAGACCCAGTACTTC. Translation gives CACSPLRGSIQETQYF.

The chain is built from TRBV5-3 and TRBJ1-2, with D perhaps matching TRBD1 (5 bases). TRBV5-3 is an ORF, with its function uncertain. The CDR3 has 14 residues. V dropped 5 bases and J dropped 4 bases, with 15 bases sitting between them. The CDR3 region has the DNA TGTGCCAGAAGACAGGAACTTCTTACCTATGGCTACACCTTC. Protein: CARRQELLTYGYTF.

This clone was detected once. The gene calls are TRBV9 and TRBJ1-5; TRBD1 matches 8 bases. Germline assignment: CDR1 SGDLS and CDR2 YYNGEE. This CDR3 is built from 15 residues. With 3 bases clipped from V and 1 base from J, the junction kept 3 bases outside the gene matches. Here the CDR3 reads CASSAGGRSNQPQHF. As DNA, the CDR3 is TGTGCCAGCAGCGCAGGGGGCCGGAGCAATCAGCCCCAGCATTTT.

The chain carries TRBV7-2 and TRBJ2-5; 10 bases fit TRBD2. The CDR3 runs 17 residues. Germline trimming cut 5 bases from V and 0 bases from J; bases unmatched to any gene: 9. Germline CDR1 and CDR2: SGHTA and FQGNSA. The CDR3 is CASSTGLAAMYQETQYF. The DNA of the CDR3 is TGTGCCAGCAGCACCGGACTAGCGGCGATGTACCAAGAGACCCAGTACTTC.

This clone was observed a handful of times. This chain connects TRBV7-8 to TRBJ1-2, with D perhaps TRBD1 (5 bases). V dropped 1 base and J dropped 6 bases, with 6 bases sitting between them. Germline loops: CDR1 SGHVS, CDR2 FQNEAQ. The CDR3 consists of 12 residues. The CDR3 is CASSLGGDGYTF. The CDR3 nucleotides read TGTGCCAGCAGCTTAGGGGGGGATGGCTACACCTTC.

V is TRBV19 and J is TRBJ1-1, with D possibly TRBD1 on 5 matching bases. V was clipped by 4 bases and J by 3 bases, with 9 bases between them. This CDR3 spans 13 amino acids. Germline V gene sequence: CDR1 LNHDA, CDR2 SQIVND (reference sequence). The CDR3 sequence: CASSKLGDTEAFF. The CDR3 region has the DNA TGTGCCAGTAGTAAGTTAGGGGACACTGAAGCTTTCTTT.

The chain employs TRBV25-1 and TRBJ2-7; a possible D gene is TRBD2 (6 bases). The length of the CDR3 is 11 residues. V shed 6 bases and J shed 3 bases, with 6 bases lying between them. The V gene's germline CDR1 is MGHDK and CDR2 SYGVNS. The CDR3 sequence: CASRGGYEQYF. The CDR3 DNA reads TGTGCCAGCAGGGGAGGCTACGAGCAGTACTTC.

The rearrangement joins TRBV6-6 to TRBJ2-5; possibly TRBD2 for D (6 bases). There are 15 residues in the CDR3. Germline CDR1 and CDR2: MNHNY and SVGAGI (reference sequence). The V and J ends lost 0 bases and 1 base respectively, with 9 bases between them. The DNA of the CDR3 is TGTGCCAGCAGTTACTCGGGCGGGGCCCAAGAGACCCAGTACTTC. Translated: CASSYSGGAQETQYF.

V gene TRBV2 combines with J gene TRBJ1-4; 7 positions match TRBD1. The CDR3 extends over 15 amino acids. The J segment lost 3 bases and the V segment lost 6 bases, leaving 7 bases of the junction unmatched. The V gene's germline CDR1 is SNHLY and CDR2 FYNNEI. CDR3 coding DNA: TGTGCCAGCAGGACGAGGGGGACAGCTAATGAAAAACTGTTTTTT. As protein: CASRTRGTANEKLFF.

The CDR3 DNA reads as TGTGCCAGCAGTTTATCCCTTGGCGGGCGGAGCTCCTACGAGCAGTACTTC. It encodes CASSLSLGGRSSYEQYF. The chain combines TRBV28 with TRBJ2-7, with D tentatively TRBD2 (5 bases). CDR1 and CDR2 (germline): MDHEN, SYDVKM. Trimming cost V 1 base and J 0 bases, with 16 bases left between them. This CDR3 is 17 amino acids long.